This entry describes one TCR beta chain. Germline V gene lookup returns CDR1 SNHLY and CDR2 FYNNEI. The CDR3 extends over 13 amino acids. V gave up 5 bases and J gave up 0 bases, with 7 bases separating them. The source of the sample is a study of blood T cell repertoires in COVID-19. In Seattle, patients joined the study during active infection and were tracked longitudinally. Profiling relied on immunoSEQ multiplex PCR, and the TCRdb table lists in-frame clones only, not all of them. The repertoire holds fewer than 400,000 clones, with around 90% as singletons. The sequence came from a woman aged 30 to 39 with COVID-19, enrolled during active disease. V gene TRBV2 combines with J gene TRBJ1-1, with D perhaps matching TRBD1 (6 bases). Sequenced material: peripheral blood. The CDR3 loop reads CASSPGVNTEAFF. The CDR3 bases are TGTGCCAGCAGTCCAGGGGTGAACACTGAAGCTTTCTTT.